The 19 T cell receptor beta chains listed next were all sequenced from one sample in a study of monozygotic twins with cystic fibrosis. Only in-frame clones appear in the TCRdb table, and some are missing; sequencing was by immunoSEQ multiplex PCR. The sample has under 40,000 clones; just over 95% are singletons. Sample: blood. The receptors originated from a girl aged 2-15 years with cystic fibrosis.

The chain employs TRBV6-1 and TRBJ1-1; D gene ambiguous. The CDR3 sequence is 15 residues long. Germline CDR1 MNHNS, CDR2 SASEGT. Trimming left V 2 bases short and J 1 base short, with 11 bases between. The CDR3 region is CASSELAPRNTEAFF. The CDR3 DNA is TGTGCCAGCAGTGAATTGGCCCCGAGGAACACTGAAGCTTTCTTT.

This chain connects TRBV5-1 to TRBJ2-1; 9 nucleotides agree with TRBD2. This CDR3 has 18 residues. V was pared by 0 bases and J by 0 bases, with 7 bases of the junction left unmatched. In germline, CDR1 is SGHRS, CDR2 YFSETQ. In DNA, the CDR3 is TGCGCCAGCAGCTTGGTGGCTAGCGGGACCCTCTCCTACAATGAGCAGTTCTTC. Translation gives CASSLVASGTLSYNEQFF.

The rearrangement joins TRBV28 to TRBJ1-5, with D possibly being TRBD1 (5 bases). The CDR3 is 12 residues long. Germline CDR1 reads MDHEN; CDR2 reads SYDVKM. The CDR3: CAGRTYNQPQHF. CDR3 nucleotide sequence: TGTGCTGGCAGGACATACAATCAGCCCCAGCATTTT. Based on the CDR3 plus reference TRBV28 and TRBJ1-5, the full variable domain is DVKVTQSSRYLVKRTGEKVFLECVQDMDHENMFWYRQDPGLGLRLIYFSYDVKMKEKGDIPEGYSVSREKKERFSLILESASTNQTSMYLCAGRTYNQPQHFGDGTRLSIL.

The rearrangement joins TRBV4-1 to TRBJ1-5; D remains ambiguous. The CDR3 sequence is 15 residues long. From germline, CDR1 is MGHRA and CDR2 YSYEKL. V was trimmed by 0 bases and J by 3 bases, leaving 9 bases between them. CDR3 in DNA: TGCGCCAGCAGCCAAGATGGTGGGTTCAATCAGCCCCAGCATTTT. Protein product: CASSQDGGFNQPQHF.

The V and J genes are TRBV28 and TRBJ2-7, with a weak D call TRBD1 (6 bases). The germline V gene encodes CDR1 MDHEN and CDR2 SYDVKM. The CDR3 sequence is 15 residues long. The ends were cut back, 4 bases at V and 0 bases at J, with 13 bases in the middle. CDR3 bases: TGTGCCAGCAGTTCGACGGACAGCCCCTCCTACGAGCAGTACTTC. Translating it yields CASSSTDSPSYEQYF.

This chain joins TRBV10-3 and TRBJ2-6; D gene ambiguous. The CDR3 spans 14 residues. In germline, CDR1 is ENHRY, CDR2 SYGVKD. V shed 8 bases and J shed 3 bases, with 11 bases lying between them. CDR3 nucleotide sequence: TGTGCCATCTCCTTAGACTTTGGGGCCAACGTCCTGACTTTC. Encoded protein: CAISLDFGANVLTF.

The V and J genes are TRBV11-2 and TRBJ2-1; TRBD2 is a possible D gene (5 bases). The CDR3 has 15 residues. Trimming left V 3 bases short and J 7 bases short, with 16 bases between. In germline, CDR1 is SGHAT, CDR2 FQNNGV. CDR3 loop: CASSLIRDRWNEQFF. In DNA form, the CDR3 reads TGTGCCAGCAGCTTGATACGGGATCGGTGGAATGAGCAGTTCTTC.

The DNA of the CDR3 is TGCGCCAGCAGCTTGGAACACAAGGACGAGCAGTACTTC. It encodes CASSLEHKDEQYF. The genes are TRBV5-1 and TRBJ2-7, with D uncertain. The CDR3 totals 13 residues. Trimming shortened V by 0 bases and J by 5 bases, and 9 bases separated the two germline ends. From germline, CDR1 is SGHRS and CDR2 YFSETQ.

The chain couples TRBV10-2 to TRBJ1-6, with D perhaps matching TRBD1 (5 bases). Germline CDR1 WSHSY, CDR2 SAAADI. Trimming pared 3 bases from V and 9 bases from J, leaving 12 bases between. The CDR3 length is 14 residues. CDR3 nucleotides: TGCGCCAGCAGTGAAACCCCGGGGCTTTCACCCCTCCACTTT. Translation: CASSETPGLSPLHF.

Note on this clone: Compared with germline, one end of the junction differs, possibly owing to a read error. The chain couples TRBV7-7 to TRBJ2-1, with 7 bases fitting TRBD2. This CDR3 is 16 amino acids long. Germline CDR1 and CDR2: SSHAT and FNYEAQ (reference sequence). CDR3 amino acids: CASSWGGIVSYNEQFF. The CDR3, as DNA: TGTGCTAGCAGCTGGGGGGGGATTGTCTCCTACAATGAGCAGTTCTTC.

This clone was detected once. The chain links TRBV2 to TRBJ2-3; D call uncertain. The germline V gene has CDR1 SNHLY and CDR2 FYNNEI. The CDR3 spans 12 residues. Trimming stripped 5 bases from V and 4 bases from J, with 7 bases between. CDR3 in DNA: TGTGCCAGCAGTCCCTTATCAGATACGCAGTATTTT. It specifies CASSPLSDTQYF. Together with reference TRBV2 and TRBJ2-3, the CDR3 gives the full variable domain: EPEVTQTPSHQVTQMGQEVILRCVPISNHLYFYWYRQILGQKVEFLVSFYNNEISEKSEIFDDQFSVERPDGSNFTLKIRSTKLEDSAMYFCASSPLSDTQYFGPGTRLTVL.

CDR3 nucleotides: TGCGCCAGCAGACCGGGGGCGACCACTGAAGCTTTCTTT. Protein: CASRPGATTEAFF. The V and J genes are TRBV10-2 and TRBJ1-1; a weak D match, TRBD1 (6 bases). Trimming left V 6 bases short and J 4 bases short, with 12 bases between. CDR1 and CDR2 from the germline V gene are WSHSY and SAAADI. This CDR3 is built from 13 residues.

The chain uses TRBV9 and TRBJ1-1, with D unclear. The CDR3 is made up of 12 amino acids. Germline lookup yields CDR1 SGDLS and CDR2 YYNGEE. V was clipped by 1 base and J by 5 bases, with 6 bases between them. The CDR3 DNA reads as TGTGCCAGCAGCGTACTGGGGACTGAAGCTTTCTTT. It translates to CASSVLGTEAFF. Based on the CDR3 plus reference TRBV9 and TRBJ1-1, the full variable domain is DSGVTQTPKHLITATGQRVTLRCSPRSGDLSVYWYQQSLDQGLQFLIQYYNGEERAKGNILERFSAQQFPDLHSELNLSSLELGDSALYFCASSVLGTEAFFGQGTRLTVV.

The chain recombines TRBV7-3 with TRBJ1-1, with 7 bases aligning to TRBD1. The CDR3 is made up of 17 amino acids. Germline CDR1 reads SGHTA; CDR2 reads FQGTGA. Losses at the gene ends were 5 bases for V and 0 bases for J; bases not matched to a gene: 12. As DNA, the CDR3 is TGTGCCAGCAGCCTGCGCGCGGGGGGGACAGTGAACACTGAAGCTTTCTTT. Protein sequence: CASSLRAGGTVNTEAFF.

The V and J genes are TRBV20-1 and TRBJ2-1, with D unresolved. The CDR3 sequence is 11 residues long. The V gene lost 7 bases and the J gene lost 4 bases, with 8 bases spanning the gap. The germline V gene has CDR1 DFQATT and CDR2 SNEGSKA (reference sequence). CDR3 region: CSGAPYNEQFF. As DNA, the CDR3 is TGCAGTGGGGCCCCTTACAATGAGCAGTTCTTC.

V is TRBV11-2 and J is TRBJ2-7; 8 nucleotides line up with TRBD1. V was clipped by 7 bases and J by 1 base; unmatched bases: 6. Germline V CDR1 and CDR2: SGHAT, FQNNGV. The CDR3 runs 14 residues. The CDR3 nucleotides read TGTGCCAGCAAGATGGACAGGGCGTCCTACGAGCAGTACTTC. Translated: CASKMDRASYEQYF.

This chain joins TRBV29-1 and TRBJ2-5, with 9 bases identical to TRBD1. Trimming removed 6 bases from V and 5 bases from J; junction bases left unmatched: 4. The CDR3 runs to 12 residues. CDR1 is SQVTM, CDR2 ANQGSEA, per germline. CDR3 nucleotide sequence: TGCAGCGTGGTAGGGACAGGGGAGACCCAGTACTTC. It specifies CSVVGTGETQYF.

This chain uses TRBV6-5 with TRBJ2-1; no reliable D call. The CDR3 sequence is 15 residues long. Germline CDR1 reads MNHEY; CDR2 reads SVGAGI. V was trimmed by 6 bases and J by 6 bases, leaving 18 bases between them. The CDR3 reads CASSDTPSTANEQFF. In DNA form, the CDR3 reads TGTGCCAGCAGCGATACACCCTCTACCGCCAATGAGCAGTTCTTC.

This chain joins TRBV5-8 and TRBJ1-4; TRBD1 aligns across 8 bases. CDR3 length: 11 residues. CDR1 is SGHTS and CDR2 is YDEGEE in the germline V gene. Trimming took 4 bases from V and 10 from J; bases not matched to a gene: 0. CDR3 coding DNA: TGTGCCAGCAGCACAGGGGGAAAACTGTTTTTT. It yields the protein CASSTGGKLFF.